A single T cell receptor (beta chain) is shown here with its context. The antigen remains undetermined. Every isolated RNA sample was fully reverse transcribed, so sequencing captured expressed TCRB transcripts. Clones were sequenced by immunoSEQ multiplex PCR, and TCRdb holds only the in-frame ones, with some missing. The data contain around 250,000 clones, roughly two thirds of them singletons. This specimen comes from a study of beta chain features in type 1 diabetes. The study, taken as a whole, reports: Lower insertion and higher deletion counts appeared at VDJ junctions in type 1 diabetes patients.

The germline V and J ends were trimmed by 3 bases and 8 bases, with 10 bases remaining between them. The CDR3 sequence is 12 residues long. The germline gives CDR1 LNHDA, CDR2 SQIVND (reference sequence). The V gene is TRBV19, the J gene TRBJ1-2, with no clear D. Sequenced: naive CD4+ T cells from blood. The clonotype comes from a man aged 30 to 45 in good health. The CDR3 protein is CASSMSVSGYTF. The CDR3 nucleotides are TGTGCCAGTAGTATGTCTGTGTCCGGCTACACCTTC.